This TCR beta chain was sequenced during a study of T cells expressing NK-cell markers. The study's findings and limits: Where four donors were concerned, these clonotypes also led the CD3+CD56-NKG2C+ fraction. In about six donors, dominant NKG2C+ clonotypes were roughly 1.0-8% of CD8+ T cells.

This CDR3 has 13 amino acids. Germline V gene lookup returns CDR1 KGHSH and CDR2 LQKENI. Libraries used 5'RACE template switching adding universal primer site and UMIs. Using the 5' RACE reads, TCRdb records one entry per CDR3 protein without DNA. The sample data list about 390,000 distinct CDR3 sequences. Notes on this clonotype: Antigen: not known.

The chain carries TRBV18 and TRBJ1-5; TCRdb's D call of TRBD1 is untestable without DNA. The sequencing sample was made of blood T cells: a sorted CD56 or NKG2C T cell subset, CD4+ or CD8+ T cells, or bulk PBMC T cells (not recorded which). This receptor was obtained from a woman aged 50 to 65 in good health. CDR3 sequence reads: CASSPYRDQPQHF. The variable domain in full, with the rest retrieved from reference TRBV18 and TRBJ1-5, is NAGVMQNPRHLVRRRGQEARLRCSPMKGHSHVYWYRQLPEEGLKFMVYLQKENIIDESGMPKERFSAEFPKEGPSILRIQQVVRGDSAAYFCASSPYRDQPQHFGDGTRLSIL.